Given below is one T cell receptor (beta chain) in context. What it binds is not known. The record originates from a study of cytomegalovirus exposure and HLA in healthy donors. CDR1 and CDR2 from the germline V gene are MDHEN and SYDVKM. The V and J ends lost 3 bases and 5 bases, in that order; junction bases with no gene match: 4. This CDR3 has 14 amino acids. PCR used 60 Vbeta primers and 13 Jbeta primers. How the authors handled the data: An analysis that came later counted approximately 76 million unique TCR beta chains, about 10 million shared. Produced via immunoSEQ multiplex PCR; TCRdb's table is partial and in-frame only. The V and J calls and clone size are taken from that table; D and trimming were inferred from the DNA. The repertoire consists of 120,000 to 150,000 clones, with around three quarters occurring once and the leading ten covering 2.5% to 3.5%. General study points: TCR beta chain V- and J-gene trimming was linked, in a later analysis, to a missense variant in DCLRE1C. Reported performance of the classifier showed diagnosis of cytomegalovirus status with high specificity and sensitivity.

This rearrangement joins TRBV28 to TRBJ1-5; 7 positions agree with TRBD1. This TCR derives from a man aged 35-49 years in good health and CMV-seropositive. Sequenced input: PBMCs. The CDR3 loop is CASSFVQGDQPQHF. In nucleotides, the CDR3 is TGTGCCAGCAGTTTTGTCCAGGGGGATCAGCCCCAGCATTTT. Variable domain in full (rest from reference TRBV28 and TRBJ1-5): DVKVTQSSRYLVKRTGEKVFLECVQDMDHENMFWYRQDPGLGLRLIYFSYDVKMKEKGDIPEGYSVSREKKERFSLILESASTNQTSMYLCASSFVQGDQPQHFGDGTRLSIL.